The 19 T cell receptor beta chains reported below all come from one sample, sequenced in a study of Graves' ophthalmopathy and Graves' hyperthyroidism. As the template, RNA transcripts were used to amplify TCR beta CDR3 regions. RT-PCR in the first round used HTBI primers; a second-round multiplex PCR followed. TCRdb passed the multiplex PCR reads through MiXCR, listing each CDR3 protein once. The table lists under 800,000 distinct CDR3 sequences, roughly 20% of them singletons, with around 7% in the top ten. Sequencing used peripheral blood. Receptors were obtained from a woman in her late teens or twenties with stable Graves' hyperthyroidism. Some clones in this sample may be carry-over from other donors' samples.

The genes are TRBV27 and TRBJ1-6, with 9 bases that match TRBD1. Germline CDR1 MNHEY, CDR2 SMNVEV (reference sequence). The J segment lost 3 bases and the V segment lost 2 bases, leaving 11 bases of the junction unmatched. This CDR3 has 19 amino acids. This CDR3 reads CASSLNAGTGIFYNSPLHF. The CDR3 nucleotides are TGTGCCAGCAGTTTAAATGCCGGGACAGGGATTTTCTATAATTCACCCCTCCACTTT.

The rearrangement links TRBV7-9 to TRBJ2-2, with 9 bases fitting TRBD1. The junction had 6 bases not matched to a gene; V was cut back by 4 bases and J by 6 bases. CDR1 SEHNR and CDR2 FQNEAQ come from the germline V gene (reference sequence). The CDR3 is made up of 15 amino acids. The CDR3, as DNA: TGTGCCAGCAGCTCGGACAGGGGACGACCCGGGGAGCTGTTTTTT. Protein sequence: CASSSDRGRPGELFF. Based on the CDR3 plus reference TRBV7-9 and TRBJ2-2, the full variable domain is DTGVSQNPRHKITKRGQNVTFRCDPISEHNRLYWYRQTLGQGPEFLTYFQNEAQLEKSRLLSDRFSAERPKGSFSTLEIQRTEQGDSAMYLCASSSDRGRPGELFFGEGSRLTVL.

This clonotype was found many times. The chain has TRBV29-1 and TRBJ2-7, with D possibly being TRBD2 (5 bases). V lost 3 bases, J lost 5 bases, and 14 bases lay in between. Germline values: CDR1 SQVTM, CDR2 ANQGSEA. The CDR3 covers 13 residues. The CDR3 here is CSVEMRDRHEQYF. CDR3 nucleotides: TGCAGCGTTGAGATGAGGGATAGGCACGAGCAGTACTTC.

This clonotype appeared many times. This chain connects TRBV28 to TRBJ1-5; D perhaps matches TRBD1 (5 bases). Between the trimmed V and J ends, which lost 4 bases and 2 bases, there was a span of 18 bases. This CDR3 contains 17 residues. Germline V lookup: CDR1 MDHEN, CDR2 SYDVKM. The CDR3 sequence is CASSSHGGSRGNQPQHF. CDR3 bases: TGTGCCAGCAGTTCCCATGGGGGGTCGCGTGGCAATCAGCCCCAGCATTTT. Complete variable domain (other parts from reference TRBV28 and TRBJ1-5): DVKVTQSSRYLVKRTGEKVFLECVQDMDHENMFWYRQDPGLGLRLIYFSYDVKMKEKGDIPEGYSVSREKKERFSLILESASTNQTSMYLCASSSHGGSRGNQPQHFGDGTRLSIL.

The sample holds many counts of this clonotype. The chain carries TRBV12-3 or TRBV12-4 and TRBJ1-1; TRBD1 might be the D (5 bases). V lost 7 bases to trimming and J lost 6 bases, with 18 bases between them. CDR3 length: 14 residues. CDR3 DNA: TGTGCCAGCACCAGGTCCGTGGGGCCGGCTGAAGCTTTCTTT. Translating it yields CASTRSVGPAEAFF.

This clonotype was observed many times. The chain has TRBV7-2 and TRBJ1-1; the D is unclear. V dropped 5 bases and J dropped 5 bases, with 15 bases sitting between them. Germline V lookup: CDR1 SGHTA, CDR2 FQGNSA. The CDR3 has 14 residues. The chain's CDR3 is CASSQRLGRTEAFF. The DNA for the CDR3 is TGTGCCAGCAGCCAAAGGCTTGGTAGGACTGAAGCTTTCTTT.

Ten or more counts support this clonotype. This rearrangement joins TRBV20-1 to TRBJ1-2; no clear D gene. The length of the CDR3 is 12 residues. The V end was cut by 0 bases, the J end by 10 bases, with 12 bases between. Germline V gene sequence: CDR1 DFQATT, CDR2 SNEGSKA (reference sequence). This CDR3 is CSARDMEAHYTF. The CDR3 nucleotides are TGCAGTGCTAGAGATATGGAGGCCCACTACACCTTC.

Many counts were recorded for this clonotype. The V call is TRBV6-1, the J call TRBJ2-6; D might be TRBD1 or TRBD2, each matching 5 bases. CDR3 length: 14 amino acids. Trimming pared 8 bases from V and 0 bases from J, leaving 8 bases between. Germline loops: CDR1 MNHNS, CDR2 SASEGT. The CDR3 sequence: CASDGGSGANVLTF. CDR3 nucleotide sequence: TGTGCCAGCGATGGGGGCTCTGGGGCCAACGTCCTGACTTTC.

This clonotype showed up many times. V and J are TRBV10-3 and TRBJ2-7; a possible D gene is TRBD2 (5 bases). From germline, CDR1 is ENHRY and CDR2 SYGVKD. V gave up 0 bases and J gave up 0 bases, with 12 bases separating them. This CDR3 region has 16 residues. In DNA, the CDR3 is TGTGCCATCAGTGAGTCTCAGGACCGGGACTCCTACGAGCAGTACTTC. This encodes CAISESQDRDSYEQYF.

The chain recombines TRBV7-6 with TRBJ2-7; a weak D match, TRBD1 (6 bases). The germline V and J ends were trimmed by 1 base and 3 bases, with 16 bases remaining between them. Germline CDR1 reads SGHVS; CDR2 reads FNYEAQ. The CDR3 has 16 amino acids. The DNA of the CDR3 is TGTGCCAGCAGCTTAGAAATGGCAGGGGAGATCTACGAGCAGTACTTC. Amino acids: CASSLEMAGEIYEQYF. Variable domain in full (rest from reference TRBV7-6 and TRBJ2-7): GAGVSQSPRYKVTKRGQDVALRCDPISGHVSLYWYRQALGQGPEFLTYFNYEAQQDKSGLPNDRFSAERPEGSISTLTIQRTEQRDSAMYRCASSLEMAGEIYEQYFGPGTRLTVT.

In this sample, this clonotype turned up many times. The junction departs from the called germline gene at one end, perhaps through a read error. The chain employs TRBV6-1 and TRBJ1-2; D call uncertain. The V gene's germline CDR1 is MNHNS and CDR2 SASEGT. The CDR3 contains 14 residues. CDR3 in DNA: TGTGCCAGCAGTGACGACCCCGGTATCTATGGCTACACCTTT. Translating it yields CASSDDPGIYGYTF.

In this sample, this clonotype turned up many times. The chain carries TRBV27 and TRBJ2-7; D gene ambiguous. The CDR3 contains 15 residues. V was cut by 5 bases and J by 0 bases, with 14 bases left in between. The germline CDR1 and CDR2 sequences are MNHEY and SMNVEV (reference sequence). The CDR3 reads CASSPRLESSYEQYF. Here the CDR3 DNA reads TGTGCCAGCAGTCCGCGACTGGAAAGCTCCTACGAGCAGTACTTC.

As DNA, the CDR3 is TGTGCCAGCAGTCCCAGGGACAGACTAGCTAAAAACATTCAGTACTTC. Translation gives CASSPRDRLAKNIQYF. V gene TRBV28 combines with J gene TRBJ2-4, with D possibly being TRBD1 or TRBD2 (7 bases each). The germline gives CDR1 MDHEN, CDR2 SYDVKM. There are 16 residues in the CDR3. Trimming removed 5 bases at V and 4 bases at J, with 18 bases between.

Many counts were recorded for this clonotype. The J gene is TRBJ1-5, the V gene TRBV15; D is uncertain. With 0 bases removed from V and 3 bases from J, the gap between germline ends came to 0 bases. CDR3 length equals 12 residues. Germline V gives CDR1 LNHNV, CDR2 YYDKDF (reference sequence). CDR3 residues: CATSRDNQPQHF. DNA for the CDR3: TGTGCCACCAGCAGAGACAATCAGCCCCAGCATTTT.

This clonotype was picked up many times. The V gene is TRBV6-5, the J gene TRBJ1-1, with 11 bases that match TRBD1. Trimming cost V 4 bases and J 5 bases; bases outside gene matches: 12. Germline V CDR1 and CDR2: MNHEY, SVGAGI. There are 17 residues in the CDR3. The CDR3: CASSFRDRGTSLTEAFF. DNA for the CDR3: TGTGCCAGCAGTTTCCGGGACAGGGGGACGAGTTTGACTGAAGCTTTCTTT.

This clonotype showed up many times. V usage is TRBV10-3 and J usage is TRBJ2-2; no definite D call. Germline V gives CDR1 ENHRY, CDR2 SYGVKD. The CDR3 runs to 14 residues. Trimming stripped 9 bases from V and 3 bases from J, with 14 bases between. This CDR3 reads CAIQPGQDTGELFF. The CDR3 DNA sequence: TGTGCCATTCAGCCGGGCCAAGACACCGGGGAGCTGTTTTTT.

This clonotype was observed many times. The CDR3: CATWGLTTGELFF. The DNA of the CDR3 is TGTGCCACCTGGGGACTCACAACCGGGGAGCTGTTTTTT. The chain uses TRBV6-1 and TRBJ2-2; tentative D call: TRBD2 (6 bases). The V end was cut by 10 bases, the J end by 5 bases, with 14 bases between. Germline CDR1 is MNHNS and CDR2 is SASEGT. The CDR3 runs to 13 residues.

V is TRBV19 and J is TRBJ2-2, with D perhaps matching TRBD1 (6 bases). Germline V gives CDR1 LNHDA, CDR2 SQIVND (reference sequence). The V end lost 3 bases, the J end lost 1 base, and 9 bases lay between the germline ends. The CDR3 totals 15 residues. The chain's CDR3 is CASSMGTLNTGELFF. CDR3 DNA: TGTGCCAGTAGTATGGGGACATTGAACACCGGGGAGCTGTTTTTT.

This clonotype was seen repeatedly, ten times or more. The chain uses TRBV20-1 and TRBJ2-7; 7 bases line up with TRBD2. Germline-derived CDR1 and CDR2 are DFQATT and SNEGSKA (reference sequence). The CDR3 is 14 amino acids. Trimming cost V 3 bases and J 0 bases; bases outside gene matches: 5. The DNA for the CDR3 is TGCAGTGCTAGTTTGGGGGGGAGCTCCTACGAGCAGTACTTC. As protein: CSASLGGSSYEQYF.